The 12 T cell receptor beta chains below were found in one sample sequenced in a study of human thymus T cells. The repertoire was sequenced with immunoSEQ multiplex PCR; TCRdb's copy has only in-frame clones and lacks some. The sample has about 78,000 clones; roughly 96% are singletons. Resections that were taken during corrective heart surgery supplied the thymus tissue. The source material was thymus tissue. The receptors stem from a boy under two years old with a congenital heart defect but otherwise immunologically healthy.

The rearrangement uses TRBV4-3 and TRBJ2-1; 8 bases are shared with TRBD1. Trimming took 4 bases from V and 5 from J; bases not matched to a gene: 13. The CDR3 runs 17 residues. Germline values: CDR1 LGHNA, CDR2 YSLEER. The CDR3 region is CASSLRRDRSDDNEQFF. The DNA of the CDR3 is TGCGCCAGCAGCCTTCGCCGGGACAGGTCCGACGACAATGAGCAGTTCTTC.

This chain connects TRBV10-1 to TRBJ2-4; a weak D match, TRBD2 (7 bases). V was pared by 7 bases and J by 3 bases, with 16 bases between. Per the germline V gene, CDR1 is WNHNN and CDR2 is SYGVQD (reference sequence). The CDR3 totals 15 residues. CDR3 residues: CASIEGGRDKNIQYF. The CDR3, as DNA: TGCGCCAGCATCGAGGGGGGGAGGGACAAAAACATTCAGTACTTC.

DNA of the CDR3: TGTGCCTGGAGCGCACGCCCAATACTTGGATATCACTATGGCTACACCTTC. Its protein is CAWSARPILGYHYGYTF. The chain employs TRBV30 and TRBJ1-2; D remains ambiguous. Trimming stripped 3 bases from V and 3 bases from J, with 23 bases between. This CDR3 has 17 residues. CDR1 is GTSNPN, CDR2 SVGIG, per germline (reference sequence).

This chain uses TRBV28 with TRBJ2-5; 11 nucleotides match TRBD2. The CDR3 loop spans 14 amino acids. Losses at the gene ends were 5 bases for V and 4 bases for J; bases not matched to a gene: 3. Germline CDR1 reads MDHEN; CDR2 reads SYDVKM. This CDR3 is CASSTGLAGETQYF. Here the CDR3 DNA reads TGTGCCAGCAGTACAGGACTAGCGGGAGAGACCCAGTACTTC. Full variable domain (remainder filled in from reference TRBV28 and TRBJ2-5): DVKVTQSSRYLVKRTGEKVFLECVQDMDHENMFWYRQDPGLGLRLIYFSYDVKMKEKGDIPEGYSVSREKKERFSLILESASTNQTSMYLCASSTGLAGETQYFGPGTRLLVL.

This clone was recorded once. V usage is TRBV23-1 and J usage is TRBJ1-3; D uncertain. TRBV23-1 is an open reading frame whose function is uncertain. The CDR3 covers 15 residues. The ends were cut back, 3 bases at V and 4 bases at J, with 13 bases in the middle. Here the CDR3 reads CASSQTPGLGNTIYF. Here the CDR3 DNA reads TGCGCCAGCAGTCAGACCCCGGGGTTAGGAAACACCATATATTTT.

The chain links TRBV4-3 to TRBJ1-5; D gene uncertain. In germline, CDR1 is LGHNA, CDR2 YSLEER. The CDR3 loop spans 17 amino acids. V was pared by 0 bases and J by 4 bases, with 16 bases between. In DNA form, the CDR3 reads TGCGCCAGCAGCCAAGAAATCACCGGAGGTGGGAATCAGCCCCAGCATTTT. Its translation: CASSQEITGGGNQPQHF.

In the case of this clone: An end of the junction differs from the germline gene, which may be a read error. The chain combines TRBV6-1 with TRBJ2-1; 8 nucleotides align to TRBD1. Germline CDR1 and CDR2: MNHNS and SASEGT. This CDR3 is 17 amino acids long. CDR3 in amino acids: CASSVTPTGEDYDEQFF. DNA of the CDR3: TGTGCCAGCAGTGTCACCCCGACAGGGGAGGACTACGATGAGCAGTTCTTC.

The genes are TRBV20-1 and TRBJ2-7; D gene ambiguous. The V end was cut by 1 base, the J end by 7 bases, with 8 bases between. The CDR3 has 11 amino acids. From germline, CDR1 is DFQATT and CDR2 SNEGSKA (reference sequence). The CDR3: CSARAEQEQYF. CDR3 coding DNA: TGCAGTGCTAGAGCCGAGCAGGAGCAGTACTTC.

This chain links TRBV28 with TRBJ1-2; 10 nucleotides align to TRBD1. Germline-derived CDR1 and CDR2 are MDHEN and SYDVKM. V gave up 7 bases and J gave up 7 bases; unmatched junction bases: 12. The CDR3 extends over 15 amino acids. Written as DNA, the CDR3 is TGTGCCAGCACCCCCCGTGGACAGGGGGATCGTGGCTACACCTTC. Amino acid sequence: CASTPRGQGDRGYTF.

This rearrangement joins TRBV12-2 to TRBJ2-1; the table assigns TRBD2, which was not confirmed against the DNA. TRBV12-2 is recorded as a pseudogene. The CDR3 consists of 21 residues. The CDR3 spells CASRLEAGLPGLAGSNGKQFF. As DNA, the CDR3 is TGTGCAAGTCGCTTAGAGGCAGGACTACCGGGACTAGCGGGTTCTAATGGTAAGCAGTTCTTC.

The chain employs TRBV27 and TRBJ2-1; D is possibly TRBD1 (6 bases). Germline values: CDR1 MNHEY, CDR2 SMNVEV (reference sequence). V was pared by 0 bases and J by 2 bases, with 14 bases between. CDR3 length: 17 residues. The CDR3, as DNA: TGTGCCAGCAGTTTATCATCCCCGGGACATCCCTACAATGAGCAGTTCTTC. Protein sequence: CASSLSSPGHPYNEQFF.

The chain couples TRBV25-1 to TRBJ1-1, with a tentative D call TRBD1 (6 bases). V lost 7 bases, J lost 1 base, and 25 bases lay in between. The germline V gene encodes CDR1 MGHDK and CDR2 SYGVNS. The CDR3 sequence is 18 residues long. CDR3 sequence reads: CASKGAGAGGDRNTEAFF. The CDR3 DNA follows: TGTGCCAGCAAAGGGGCTGGGGCTGGGGGCGATAGGAACACTGAAGCTTTCTTT.